These T cell receptor beta chains were read from a single sample in a study of OX40 agonist ivuxolimab in advanced cancers. Assay: immunoSEQ multiplex PCR; the TCRdb copy retains only in-frame clones and omits some. The sample holds 15,000 to 20,000 clones, around 80% seen once. Specimen: CD4+ or CD8+ T cells sorted from blood, collected in a trial of the OX40 agonist ivuxolimab. These receptor sequences come from an adult with an advanced solid tumor such as melanoma, head and neck, liver or kidney cancer. The CDR3 runs from the conserved cysteine through the conserved F or W. D genes are given only for firm matches. Size values are once, few and many counts, or a class for expanded clones, and some rows have none.

D: -
J: TRBJ2-5
V: TRBV18
size: -
CDR3: CASSPGSQETQYF
DNA: TGTGCCAGCTCACCGGGGAGCCAAGAGACCCAGTACTTC

D: -
J: TRBJ1-1
V: TRBV5-6
size: medium-sized
CDR3: CASSLDPSSPAFF
DNA: TGTGCCAGCAGCTTGGACCCCTCGTCTCCAGCTTTCTTT

D: -
J: TRBJ2-5
V: TRBV7-2
size: medium-sized
CDR3: CASSLALLRAPQETQYF
DNA: TGTGCCAGCAGCTTAGCGCTACTCCGCGCCCCACAAGAGACCCAGTACTTC

D: TRBD2
J: TRBJ2-2
V: TRBV4-2
size: -
CDR3: CASSLVGMGLAGNTGELFF
DNA: TGTGCCAGCAGCCTGGTCGGCATGGGACTAGCGGGAAACACCGGGGAGCTGTTTTTT

D: -
J: TRBJ1-1
V: TRBV9
size: -
CDR3: CASSVGGSLNTEAFF
DNA: TGTGCCAGCAGCGTAGGGGGCTCCTTGAACACTGAAGCTTTCTTT

D: TRBD2
J: TRBJ2-1
V: TRBV4-3
size: few
CDR3: CASSQVLAGEGNEQFF
DNA: TGCGCCAGCAGCCAGGTCTTAGCGGGGGAGGGCAATGAGCAGTTCTTC

D: TRBD2
J: TRBJ2-1
V: TRBV9
size: -
CDR3: CASSASGRADNEQFF
DNA: TGTGCCAGCAGCGCTAGCGGGAGGGCCGACAATGAGCAGTTCTTC

D: -
J: TRBJ2-7
V: TRBV7-2
size: -
CDR3: CASSLIDTGIAASYEQYF
DNA: TGTGCCAGCAGCTTAATTGACACGGGGATTGCCGCGTCGTACGAGCAGTACTTC

D: -
J: TRBJ2-6
V: TRBV19
size: -
CDR3: CASSIVQSSGANVLTF
DNA: TGTGCCAGTAGTATCGTCCAGAGCTCTGGGGCCAACGTCCTGACTTTC

D: TRBD1
J: TRBJ2-2
V: TRBV19
size: -
CDR3: CASSELQGNPNTGELFF
DNA: TGTGCCAGTAGTGAACTACAGGGGAACCCGAACACCGGGGAGCTGTTTTTT

D: -
J: TRBJ2-7
V: TRBV7-9
size: -
CDR3: CASSSPGISVGEQYF
DNA: TGTGCCAGCAGCTCCCCCGGGATATCGGTGGGGGAGCAGTACTTC

D: -
J: TRBJ2-1
V: TRBV9
size: few
CDR3: CASSVTTGWDEQFF
DNA: TGTGCCAGCAGCGTAACAACAGGGTGGGATGAGCAGTTCTTC

D: -
J: TRBJ2-3
V: TRBV9
size: -
CDR3: CASSVEGFTDTQYF
DNA: TGTGCCAGCAGCGTGGAGGGGTTCACAGATACGCAGTATTTT

D: TRBD1
J: TRBJ1-5
V: TRBV28
size: -
CDR3: CASSFPGQVGSSQPQHF
DNA: TGTGCCAGCAGTTTCCCGGGACAGGTGGGTTCTAGTCAGCCCCAGCATTTT

D: TRBD2
J: TRBJ2-5
V: TRBV5-6
size: -
CDR3: CASSSKGLLQETQYF
DNA: TGTGCCAGCAGCAGCAAGGGACTACTACAAGAGACCCAGTACTTC

D: -
J: TRBJ1-2
V: TRBV7-9
size: -
CDR3: CASSLSAGNYGYTF
DNA: TGTGCCAGCAGCTTATCAGCAGGGAACTATGGCTACACCTTC

D: -
J: TRBJ1-2
V: TRBV6-6
size: -
CDR3: CASSSAWGSSGYTF
DNA: TGTGCCAGCAGTTCCGCCTGGGGAAGTAGCGGCTACACCTTC

D: TRBD1
J: TRBJ1-1
V: TRBV4-3
size: -
CDR3: CASSQTTGVGTEAFF
DNA: TGCGCCAGCAGCCAGACGACAGGGGTTGGTACTGAAGCTTTCTTT

D: -
J: TRBJ2-7
V: TRBV2
size: -
CDR3: CASSEWQGLYEQYF
DNA: TGTGCCAGCAGTGAATGGCAGGGTCTTTACGAGCAGTACTTC

D: TRBD2
J: TRBJ2-7
V: TRBV7-9
size: -
CDR3: CASSSAGAPYEQYF
DNA: TGTGCCAGCAGCTCGGCGGGAGCCCCCTACGAGCAGTACTTC

D: TRBD1
J: TRBJ2-3
V: TRBV6-6
size: few
CDR3: CAGWTGESTDTQYF
DNA: TGTGCCGGGTGGACAGGGGAGAGCACAGATACGCAGTATTTT

D: -
J: TRBJ1-6
V: TRBV9
size: -
CDR3: CASSVGQNSPLHF
DNA: TGTGCCAGCAGCGTAGGCCAGAATTCACCCCTCCACTTT

D: -
J: TRBJ2-7
V: TRBV5-1
size: -
CDR3: CASSLEDPYEQYF
DNA: TGCGCCAGCAGCTTGGAGGACCCCTACGAGCAGTACTTC

D: -
J: TRBJ1-1
V: TRBV6-5
size: -
CDR3: CASRHRDLNTEAFF
DNA: TGTGCCAGCAGACACAGGGACCTGAACACTGAAGCTTTCTTT

D: -
J: TRBJ2-7
V: TRBV4-1
size: -
CDR3: CASSQEARRSYEQYF
DNA: TGCGCCAGCAGCCAAGAAGCTCGGCGTTCCTACGAGCAGTACTTC

D: TRBD2
J: TRBJ2-1
V: TRBV5-4
size: once
CDR3: CASRRARGGADEQFF
DNA: TGTGCCAGCAGAAGAGCCCGCGGGGGGGCCGATGAGCAGTTCTTC

D: -
J: TRBJ1-6
V: TRBV4-1
size: -
CDR3: CASSQDRLKTPLHF
DNA: TGCGCCAGCAGCCAAGACAGGCTCAAGACACCCCTCCACTTT

D: TRBD2
J: TRBJ2-1
V: TRBV5-8
size: -
CDR3: CASSRTSALGNEQFF
DNA: TGTGCCAGCAGTAGGACTAGCGCCCTGGGGAATGAGCAGTTCTTC

D: -
J: TRBJ1-2
V: TRBV28
size: -
CDR3: CASSLASLSARAENGYTF
DNA: TGTGCCAGCAGTTTGGCCTCCCTCTCAGCGAGGGCGGAAAATGGCTACACCTTC

D: TRBD1
J: TRBJ2-2
V: TRBV10-3
size: -
CDR3: CAMGIYRGRTGELFF
DNA: TGTGCCATGGGGATTTACAGGGGGCGGACCGGGGAGCTGTTTTTT

D: TRBD1
J: TRBJ2-5
V: TRBV5-6
size: -
CDR3: CASSLKDRGLRETQYF
DNA: TGTGCCAGCAGCTTAAAGGACAGGGGGCTTCGAGAGACCCAGTACTTC

D: -
J: TRBJ1-2
V: TRBV7-2
size: few
CDR3: CASSLEGLDGYTF
DNA: TGTGCCAGCAGCTTAGAAGGGCTGGACGGCTACACCTTC

D: -
J: TRBJ2-7
V: TRBV7-6
size: -
CDR3: CASSLATGWNEQYF
DNA: TGTGCCAGCAGCTTAGCTACAGGGTGGAACGAGCAGTACTTC

D: -
J: TRBJ2-2
V: TRBV7-9
size: -
CDR3: CASSLAGTGELFF
DNA: TGTGCCAGCAGCTTAGCGGGAACCGGGGAGCTGTTTTTT

D: -
J: TRBJ2-5
V: TRBV7-9
size: -
CDR3: CASSLSFSETQYF
DNA: TGTGCCAGCAGCCTAAGCTTCTCGGAGACCCAGTACTTC

D: TRBD2
J: TRBJ2-1
V: TRBV15
size: -
CDR3: CATSRPPGTSSYNEQFF
DNA: TGTGCCACCAGCAGACCGCCCGGGACTAGCTCCTACAATGAGCAGTTCTTC

D: -
J: TRBJ2-1
V: TRBV7-9
size: -
CDR3: CASSLSFF
DNA: TGTGCCAGCAGCTTATCCTTCTTC

D: -
J: TRBJ2-2
V: TRBV6-5
size: -
CDR3: CASKQRQTNTGELFF
DNA: TGTGCCAGTAAACAGCGGCAGACGAACACCGGGGAGCTGTTTTTT

D: TRBD2
J: TRBJ2-3
V: TRBV19
size: -
CDR3: CASSLTSGGTDTQYF
DNA: TGTGCCAGTAGCCTGACTAGCGGGGGCACAGATACGCAGTATTTT

D: TRBD1
J: TRBJ1-6
V: TRBV23-1
size: -
CDR3: CASRTQGSSYNSPLHF
DNA: TGCGCCAGCAGAACACAGGGGAGCTCCTATAATTCACCCCTCCACTTT

D: TRBD2
J: TRBJ2-7
V: TRBV14
size: -
CDR3: CASSQFLLADHYEQYF
DNA: TGTGCCAGCAGCCAATTTCTCCTAGCGGACCACTACGAGCAGTACTTC

D: TRBD2
J: TRBJ2-3
V: TRBV6-4
size: few
CDR3: CASSDSGGADTQYF
DNA: TGTGCCAGCAGTGACAGCGGGGGGGCAGATACGCAGTATTTT

D: -
J: TRBJ2-7
V: TRBV5-1
size: -
CDR3: CASSPATGRYEQYF
DNA: TGCGCCAGCAGCCCGGCCACAGGGCGCTACGAGCAGTACTTC

D: -
J: TRBJ1-2
V: TRBV5-4
size: once
CDR3: CASRLWDANYGYTF
DNA: TGTGCCAGCAGGCTTTGGGACGCAAACTATGGCTACACCTTC

D: TRBD2
J: TRBJ2-5
V: TRBV11-2
size: -
CDR3: CASSLFLAEQETQYF
DNA: TGTGCCAGCAGCTTATTCCTAGCGGAGCAAGAGACCCAGTACTTC

D: TRBD1
J: TRBJ1-2
V: TRBV29-1
size: -
CDR3: CSVEDWRGRDRGRENYGYTF
DNA: TGCAGCGTTGAAGATTGGAGGGGAAGGGACAGGGGGCGTGAGAACTATGGCTACACCTTC

D: -
J: TRBJ1-3
V: TRBV2
size: -
CDR3: CASSAGSRGRNTIYF
DNA: TGTGCCAGCAGTGCGGGGAGCCGGGGCCGAAACACCATATATTTT

D: -
J: TRBJ1-5
V: TRBV19
size: -
CDR3: CASSMWGGSRGSKPQHF
DNA: TGTGCCAGTAGTATGTGGGGGGGCTCACGGGGAAGCAAGCCCCAGCATTTT